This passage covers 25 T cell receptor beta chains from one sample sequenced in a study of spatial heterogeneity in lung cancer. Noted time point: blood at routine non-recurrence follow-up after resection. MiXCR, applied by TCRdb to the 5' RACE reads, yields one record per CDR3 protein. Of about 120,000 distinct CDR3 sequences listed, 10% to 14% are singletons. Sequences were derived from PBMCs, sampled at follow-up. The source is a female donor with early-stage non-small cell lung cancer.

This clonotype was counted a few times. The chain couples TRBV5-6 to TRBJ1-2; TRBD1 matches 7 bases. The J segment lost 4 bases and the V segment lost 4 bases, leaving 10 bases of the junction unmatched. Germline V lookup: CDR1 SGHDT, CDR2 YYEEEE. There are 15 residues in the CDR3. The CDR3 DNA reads TGTGCCAGCAGCGGGGACAGAACCTACCTCTATGGCTACACCTTC. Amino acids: CASSGDRTYLYGYTF.

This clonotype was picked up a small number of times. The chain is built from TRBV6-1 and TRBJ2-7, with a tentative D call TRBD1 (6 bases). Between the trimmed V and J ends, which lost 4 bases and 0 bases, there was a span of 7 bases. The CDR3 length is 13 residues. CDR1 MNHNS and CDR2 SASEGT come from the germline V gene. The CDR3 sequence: CASSAGDSYEQYV. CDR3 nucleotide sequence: TGTGCCAGCAGTGCAGGGGACTCCTACGAGCAGTACGTC.

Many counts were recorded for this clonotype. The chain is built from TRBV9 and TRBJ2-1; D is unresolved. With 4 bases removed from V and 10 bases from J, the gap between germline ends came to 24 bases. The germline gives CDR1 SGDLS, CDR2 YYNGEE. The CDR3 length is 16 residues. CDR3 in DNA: TGTGCCAGCAGCCCGAGGTCGGGCCAAAGCACCTGGGAGCAGTTCTTC. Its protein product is CASSPRSGQSTWEQFF.

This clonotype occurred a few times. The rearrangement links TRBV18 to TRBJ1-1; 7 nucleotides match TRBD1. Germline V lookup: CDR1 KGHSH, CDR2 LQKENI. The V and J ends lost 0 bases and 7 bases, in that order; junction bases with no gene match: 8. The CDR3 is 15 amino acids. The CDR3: CASSPPLTTGLEAFF. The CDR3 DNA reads TGTGCCAGCTCACCACCCCTAACGACAGGGCTTGAAGCTTTCTTT.

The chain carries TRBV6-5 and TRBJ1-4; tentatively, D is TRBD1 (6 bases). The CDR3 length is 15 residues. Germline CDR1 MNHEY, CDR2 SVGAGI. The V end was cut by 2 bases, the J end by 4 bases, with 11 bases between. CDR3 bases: TGTGCCAGCAGTTACAGGGGGAGGGATAATGAAAAACTGTTTTTT. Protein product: CASSYRGRDNEKLFF.

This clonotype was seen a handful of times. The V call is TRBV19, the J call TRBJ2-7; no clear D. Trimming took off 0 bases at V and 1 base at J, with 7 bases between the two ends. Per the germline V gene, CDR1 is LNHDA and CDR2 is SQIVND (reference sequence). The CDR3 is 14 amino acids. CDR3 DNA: TGTGCCAGTAGTATAGAGGTATATTCCTACGAGCAGTACTTC. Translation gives CASSIEVYSYEQYF.

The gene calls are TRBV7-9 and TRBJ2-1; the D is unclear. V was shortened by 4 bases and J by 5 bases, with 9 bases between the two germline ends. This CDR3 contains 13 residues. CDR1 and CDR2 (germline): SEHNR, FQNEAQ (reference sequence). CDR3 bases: TGTGCCAGCAGCTCCGGACCCGACAATGAGCAGTTCTTC. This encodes CASSSGPDNEQFF. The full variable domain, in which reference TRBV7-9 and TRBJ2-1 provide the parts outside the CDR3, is DTGVSQNPRHKITKRGQNVTFRCDPISEHNRLYWYRQTLGQGPEFLTYFQNEAQLEKSRLLSDRFSAERPKGSFSTLEIQRTEQGDSAMYLCASSSGPDNEQFFGPGTRLTVL.

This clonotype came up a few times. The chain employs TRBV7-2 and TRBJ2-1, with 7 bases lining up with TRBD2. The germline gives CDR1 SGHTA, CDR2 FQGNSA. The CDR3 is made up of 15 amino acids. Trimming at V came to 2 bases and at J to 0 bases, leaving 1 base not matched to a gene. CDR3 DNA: TGTGCCAGCAGCTTAAGCGGGACCTCCTACAATGAGCAGTTCTTC. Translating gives CASSLSGTSYNEQFF. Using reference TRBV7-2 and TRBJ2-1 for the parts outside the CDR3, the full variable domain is GAGVSQSPSNKVTEKGKDVELRCDPISGHTALYWYRQSLGQGLEFLIYFQGNSAPDKSGLPSDRFSAERTGGSVSTLTIQRTQQEDSAVYLCASSLSGTSYNEQFFGPGTRLTVL.

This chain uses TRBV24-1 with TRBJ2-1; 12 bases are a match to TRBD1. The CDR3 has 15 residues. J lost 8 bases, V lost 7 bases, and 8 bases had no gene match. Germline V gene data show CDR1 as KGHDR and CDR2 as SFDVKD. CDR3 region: CATRPAGTGGHEQFF. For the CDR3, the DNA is TGTGCCACCAGACCCGCCGGGACAGGGGGCCATGAGCAGTTCTTC.

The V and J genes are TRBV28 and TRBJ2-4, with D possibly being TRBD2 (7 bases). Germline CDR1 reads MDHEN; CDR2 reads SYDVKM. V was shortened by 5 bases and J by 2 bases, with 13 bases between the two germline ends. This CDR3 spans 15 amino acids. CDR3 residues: CASSRGGGSKNIQYF. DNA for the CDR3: TGTGCCAGCAGTCGTGGGGGGGGCTCCAAAAACATTCAGTACTTC.

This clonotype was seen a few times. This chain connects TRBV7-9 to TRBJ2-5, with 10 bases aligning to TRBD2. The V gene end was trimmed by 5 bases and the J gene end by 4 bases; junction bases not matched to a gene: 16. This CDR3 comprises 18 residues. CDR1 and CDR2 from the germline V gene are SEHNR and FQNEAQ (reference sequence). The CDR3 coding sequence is TGTGCCAGCAGCGTATGGGGACCTAGCGGGAGTGGCCGAGAGACCCAGTACTTC. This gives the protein CASSVWGPSGSGRETQYF.

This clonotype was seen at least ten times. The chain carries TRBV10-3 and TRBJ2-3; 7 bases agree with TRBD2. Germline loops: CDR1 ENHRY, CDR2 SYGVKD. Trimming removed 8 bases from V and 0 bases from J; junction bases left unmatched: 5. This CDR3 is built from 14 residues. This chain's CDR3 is CAIGPSGSTDTQYF. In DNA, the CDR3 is TGTGCCATCGGGCCTAGCGGTAGCACAGATACGCAGTATTTT.

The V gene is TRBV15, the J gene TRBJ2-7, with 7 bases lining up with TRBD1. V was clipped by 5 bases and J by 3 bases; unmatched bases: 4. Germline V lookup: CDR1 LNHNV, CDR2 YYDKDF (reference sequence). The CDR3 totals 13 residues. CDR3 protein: CATSVNRGYEQYF. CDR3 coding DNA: TGTGCCACCAGCGTGAACAGGGGCTACGAGCAGTACTTC.

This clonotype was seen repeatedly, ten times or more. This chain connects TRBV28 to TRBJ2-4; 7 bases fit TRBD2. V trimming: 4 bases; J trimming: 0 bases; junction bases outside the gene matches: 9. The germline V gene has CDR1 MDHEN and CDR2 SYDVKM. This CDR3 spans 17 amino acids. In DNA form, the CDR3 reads TGTGCCAGCAGTTCCAGGGACTATTCTCTAGCCAAAAACATTCAGTACTTC. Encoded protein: CASSSRDYSLAKNIQYF.

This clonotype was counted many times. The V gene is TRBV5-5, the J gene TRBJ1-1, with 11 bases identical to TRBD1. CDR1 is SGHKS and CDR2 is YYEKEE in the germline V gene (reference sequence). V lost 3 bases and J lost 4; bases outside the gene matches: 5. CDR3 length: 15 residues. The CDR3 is CASSSGQGAATEAFF. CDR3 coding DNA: TGTGCCAGCAGCTCCGGACAGGGGGCGGCCACTGAAGCTTTCTTT. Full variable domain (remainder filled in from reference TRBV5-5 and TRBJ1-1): DAGVTQSPTHLIKTRGQQVTLRCSPISGHKSVSWYQQVLGQGPQFIFQYYEKEERGRGNFPDRFSARQFPNYSSELNVNALLLGDSALYLCASSSGQGAATEAFFGQGTRLTVV.

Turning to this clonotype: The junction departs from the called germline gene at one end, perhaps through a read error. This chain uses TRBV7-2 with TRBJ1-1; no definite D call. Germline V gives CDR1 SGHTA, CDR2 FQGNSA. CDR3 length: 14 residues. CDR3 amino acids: CVSSLTYGNTEAFF. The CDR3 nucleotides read TGTGTCAGCAGCCTCACCTATGGGAACACTGAAGCTTTCTTT.

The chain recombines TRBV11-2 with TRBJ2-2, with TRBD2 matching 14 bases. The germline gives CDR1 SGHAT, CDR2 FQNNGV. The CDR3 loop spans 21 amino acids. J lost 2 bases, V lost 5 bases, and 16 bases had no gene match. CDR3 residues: CASSPISNRLAGGPNTGELFF. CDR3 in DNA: TGTGCCAGCAGCCCGATATCCAACAGACTAGCGGGAGGGCCAAACACCGGGGAGCTGTTTTTT.

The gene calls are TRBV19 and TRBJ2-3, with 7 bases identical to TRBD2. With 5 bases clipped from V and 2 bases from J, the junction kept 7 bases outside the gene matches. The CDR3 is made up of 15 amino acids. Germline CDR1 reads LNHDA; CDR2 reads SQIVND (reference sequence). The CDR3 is CASSPPGTTTDTQYF. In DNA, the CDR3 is TGTGCCAGTAGTCCTCCCGGGACTACCACAGATACGCAGTATTTT.

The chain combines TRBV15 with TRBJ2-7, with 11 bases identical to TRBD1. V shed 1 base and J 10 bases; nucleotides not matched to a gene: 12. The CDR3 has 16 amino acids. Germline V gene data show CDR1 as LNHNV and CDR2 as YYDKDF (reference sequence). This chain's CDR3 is CATSRAGTGGYLEQYV. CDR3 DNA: TGTGCCACCAGCAGAGCCGGGACAGGGGGGTACTTAGAACAGTACGTC.

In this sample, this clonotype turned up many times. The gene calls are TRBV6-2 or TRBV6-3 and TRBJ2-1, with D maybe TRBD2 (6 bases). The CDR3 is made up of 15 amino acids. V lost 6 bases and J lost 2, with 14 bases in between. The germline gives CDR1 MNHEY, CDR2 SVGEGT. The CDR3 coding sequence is TGTGCCAGCAGCCGCACGGGAGCGCCCTACAATGAGCAGTTCTTC. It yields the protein CASSRTGAPYNEQFF.

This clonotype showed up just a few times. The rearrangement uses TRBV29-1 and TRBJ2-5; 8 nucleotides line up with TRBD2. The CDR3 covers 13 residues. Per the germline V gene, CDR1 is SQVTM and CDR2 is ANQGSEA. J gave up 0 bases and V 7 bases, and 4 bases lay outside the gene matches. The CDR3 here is CSAPSGYQETQYF. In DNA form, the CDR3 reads TGCAGCGCCCCTAGCGGGTACCAAGAGACCCAGTACTTC.

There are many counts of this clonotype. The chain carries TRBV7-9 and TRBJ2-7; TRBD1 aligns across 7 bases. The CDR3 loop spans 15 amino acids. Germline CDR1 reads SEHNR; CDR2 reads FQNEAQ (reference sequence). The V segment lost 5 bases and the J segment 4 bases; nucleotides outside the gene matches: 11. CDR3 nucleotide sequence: TGTGCCAGCAGCCGAACAGGGCCAGGGGGTTACGAGCAGTACGTC. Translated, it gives CASSRTGPGGYEQYV.

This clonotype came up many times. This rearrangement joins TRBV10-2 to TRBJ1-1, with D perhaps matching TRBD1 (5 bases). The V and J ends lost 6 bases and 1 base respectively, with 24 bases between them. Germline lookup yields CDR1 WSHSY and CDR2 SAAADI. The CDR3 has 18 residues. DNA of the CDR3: TGCGCCAGCAGCCATAGAGGGACCTTTAGAGGTCGGAACACTGAAGCTTTCTTT. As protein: CASSHRGTFRGRNTEAFF.

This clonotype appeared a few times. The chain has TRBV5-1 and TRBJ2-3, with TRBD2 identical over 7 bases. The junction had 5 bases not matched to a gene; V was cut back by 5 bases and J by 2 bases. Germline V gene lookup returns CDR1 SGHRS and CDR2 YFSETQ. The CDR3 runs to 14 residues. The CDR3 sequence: CASRGAGYTDTQYF. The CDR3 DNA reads TGCGCCAGCAGGGGAGCGGGGTACACAGATACGCAGTATTTT.

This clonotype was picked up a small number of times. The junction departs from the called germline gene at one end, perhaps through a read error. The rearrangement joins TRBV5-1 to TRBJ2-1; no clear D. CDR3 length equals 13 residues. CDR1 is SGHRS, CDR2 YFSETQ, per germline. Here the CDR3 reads CANSLGNYNEQFF. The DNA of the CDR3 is TGCGCCAACAGCTTGGGAAACTACAATGAGCAGTTCTTC.